This T cell receptor beta chain was captured by sequencing in a study of early T cells in non-severe SARS-CoV-2 infection. The V and J ends lost 3 bases and 5 bases respectively, with 9 bases between them. Germline CDR1 is SGHTA and CDR2 is FQGNSA. The CDR3 loop spans 13 amino acids. Each cDNA molecule carried a unique molecular identifier. TCRdb independently ran MiXCR on the 5' RACE reads; one entry per CDR3 protein. The sample includes 21,000 or so distinct CDR3 sequences, around 5% seen only once; the top ten take around a tenth. The rearrangement uses TRBV7-2 and TRBJ2-3; possibly TRBD1 or TRBD2 for D (5 bases each). The receptor comes from an adult who was a healthcare worker with PCR-confirmed SARS-CoV-2 infection or an uninfected control (not recorded which). The specimen was whole blood. The CDR3 region is CASSFTGGDTQYF. CDR3 in DNA: TGTGCCAGCAGCTTTACAGGAGGAGATACGCAGTATTTT.